Below are 5 T cell receptor beta chains sequenced from a single sample in a study of blood T cell repertoires in COVID-19. Sequencing was performed with immunoSEQ multiplex PCR; in TCRdb, only in-frame clones are kept and a portion is missing. The sample lists around 180,000 clones, roughly 80% occurring once. The specimen was peripheral blood. The receptors were sampled from a human donor in a cohort sampled during active COVID-19.

The chain has TRBV6-6 and TRBJ2-7, with TRBD1 matching over 11 bases. The J segment lost 1 base and the V segment lost 6 bases, leaving 5 bases of the junction unmatched. Per the germline V gene, CDR1 is MNHNY and CDR2 is SVGAGI (reference sequence). The CDR3 totals 15 residues. The CDR3 region is CASRAGQGASYEQYF. CDR3 bases: TGTGCCAGCAGAGCAGGACAGGGGGCATCCTACGAGCAGTACTTC.

The chain carries TRBV11-2 and TRBJ1-1; 8 bases are shared with TRBD1. From germline, CDR1 is SGHAT and CDR2 FQNNGV. Germline trimming cut 4 bases from V and 2 bases from J; bases unmatched to any gene: 3. The CDR3 length is 14 residues. The CDR3 DNA is TGTGCCAGCAGCTGGGCAGGGGGCAACACTGAAGCTTTCTTT. Amino acid sequence: CASSWAGGNTEAFF.

CDR3: CADSGGVVGYTF. The CDR3 DNA reads TGTGCCGACTCGGGAGGGGTAGTTGGCTACACCTTC. The chain employs TRBV12-3 or TRBV12-4 and TRBJ1-2, with TRBD1 as a possible D gene (5 bases). Trimming stripped 11 bases from V and 7 bases from J, with 17 bases between. The length of the CDR3 is 12 residues.

This chain connects TRBV4-2 to TRBJ2-5; D possibly corresponds to TRBD2 (5 bases). Trimming stripped 1 base from V and 4 bases from J, with 10 bases between. There are 14 residues in the CDR3. Germline CDR1 is LGHNA and CDR2 is YNFKEQ. The CDR3 loop is CASSQGGGVETQYF. The CDR3 nucleotides are TGTGCCAGCAGCCAAGGTGGAGGAGTAGAGACCCAGTACTTC.

Regarding this clone: Within the sample, other DNA sequences also encode this same CDR3. This CDR3 reads CASSFGGGYGYTF. In nucleotides, the CDR3 is TGTGCCAGCAGTTTCGGGGGGGGCTATGGCTACACCTTC. The rearrangement uses TRBV27 and TRBJ1-2; D is perhaps TRBD1 (5 bases). There are 13 residues in the CDR3. Trimming shortened V by 3 bases and J by 4 bases, and 9 bases separated the two germline ends. CDR1 MNHEY and CDR2 SMNVEV come from the germline V gene (reference sequence).